This T cell receptor (beta chain) was found in a study of spatial heterogeneity in lung cancer (dated by TCRdb to the late 2010s). Study-level background: More beta-chain than alpha-chain transcripts were consistently detected, likely reflecting higher beta-chain transcript abundance. In the raw uncorrected reads, each unique combination of TCR and UMI appeared on average more than ten times. The study quantitatively compared TCR alpha and beta repertoires across multiple tumor regions, matched nontumor lung and blood in non-small cell lung cancer. Nonsynonymous mutation counts, determined by whole-exome sequencing of tumor tissue, were related to TCR repertoire features. At surgery, some 200 tumor regions, almost 65 matched nontumor lung samples and some 54 PBMC samples were TCR-sequenced for both alpha and beta chains. The investigation overall reported the following: Confirming at a functional level the hypothesis that regional TCRs recognize regional mutations was considered to require additional single-cell paired TCR alpha and beta sequencing. Ubiquitous expanded tumor TCRs were detected in blood more often at tumor resection than at routine follow-up.

The CDR3, from cysteine to phenylalanine, totals 15 residues. Only the CDR3 region is kept as DNA, spanning 45 bases read in frame from base 1. Ends trimmed: V by 2 bases, J by 4 bases; bases unmatched to a gene: 2. The germline V gene gives CDR1 as MNHEY and CDR2 as SVGAGI. The intended sense of this specimen's time point label: sample taken at primary tumor resection. Donors were around 69 patients with early-stage, untreated non-small cell lung cancer from the lung TRACERx cohort. Whole RNA extracted from tumor and nontumor lung tissue, or from cryopreserved PBMC samples, was used for TCR sequencing without cell sorting. Only patients with enough RNA available from two or more tumor regions were chosen for TCR sequencing. This clonotype was counted a few times. Its recognized antigen is unknown. No clone much larger than this one lies a single base away; base qualities are absent. The method was 5' RACE. Reads for this sample came from a NextSeq 500. To allow correction of PCR and sequencing errors, the TCR library protocol tagged every TCR cDNA molecule with a unique molecular identifier. Regarding the original processing steps: Decombinator tools were used for TCR identification, UMI-based error correction and CDR3 extraction. TCRs above a frequency of 2 per 1,000, corresponding to the top 1% of the tumor frequency distribution, were defined as expanded. Renyi diversity was computed with the R vegan package after each repertoire had been subsampled 100 times to 5,000 TCRs. CDR3 similarity networks were built from amino acid triplet string-kernel similarity, connecting CDR3s with pairwise similarity above 0.82. TCRdb itself trimmed the public reads at Q25 with fastp, ran MiXCR and retained productive beta chains. Records with the same CDR3 protein are collapsed into one entry carrying the most frequent genes and DNA. The V and J calls reflect TCRdb's pipeline rather than the authors' work. This sample has tens of thousands of distinct CDR3 sequences in its table, and approximately 12% of those were observed once. The top ten constitute approximately 39% of the sample.

Recombination linked TRBV6-5 to TRBJ1-6; 7 of the junction bases match TRBD1. This clonotype originated in a male donor with early-stage non-small cell lung cancer. Sequencing used PBMCs, obtained at surgery. The CDR3 amino acid sequence is: CASSYRQGYNSPLHF. The DNA sequence is TGTGCCAGCAGTTACCGACAGGGTTATAATTCACCCCTCCACTTT.